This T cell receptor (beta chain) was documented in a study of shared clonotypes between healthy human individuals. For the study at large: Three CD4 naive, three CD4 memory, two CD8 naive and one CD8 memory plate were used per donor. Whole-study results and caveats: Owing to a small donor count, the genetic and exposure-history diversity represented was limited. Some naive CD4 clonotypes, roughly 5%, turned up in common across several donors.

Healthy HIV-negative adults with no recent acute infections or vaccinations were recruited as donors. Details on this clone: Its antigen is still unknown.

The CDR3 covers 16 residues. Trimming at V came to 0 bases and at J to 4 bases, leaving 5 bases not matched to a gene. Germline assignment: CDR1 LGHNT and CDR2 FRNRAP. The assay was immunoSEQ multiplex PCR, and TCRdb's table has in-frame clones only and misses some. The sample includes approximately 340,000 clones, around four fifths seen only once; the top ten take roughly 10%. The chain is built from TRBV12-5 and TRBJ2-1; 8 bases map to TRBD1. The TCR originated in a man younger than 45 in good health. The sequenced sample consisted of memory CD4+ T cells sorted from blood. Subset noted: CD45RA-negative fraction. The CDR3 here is CASGLVLGTGYNEQFF. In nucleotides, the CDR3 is TGTGCTAGTGGTTTGGTACTTGGGACAGGTTACAATGAGCAGTTCTTC.